Reported below is one TCR beta chain. CDR3 length: 15 residues. Germline assignment: CDR1 KGHSH and CDR2 LQKENI. V shed 3 bases and J 0 bases; nucleotides not matched to a gene: 4. Method: immunoSEQ multiplex PCR; TCRdb's copy keeps in-frame clones and lacks some. The table includes about 280,000 clones, 70% to 90% detected once. This entry comes from a study of blood T cell repertoires in COVID-19. The chain is built from TRBV18 and TRBJ1-1; TRBD1 matches 7 bases. The sample taken for sequencing was peripheral blood. This TCR came from a man aged 50 or older with active or convalescent COVID-19. The chain's CDR3 is CASSPLQGMNTEAFF. CDR3 in DNA: TGTGCCAGCTCACCCCTACAGGGGATGAACACTGAAGCTTTCTTT.